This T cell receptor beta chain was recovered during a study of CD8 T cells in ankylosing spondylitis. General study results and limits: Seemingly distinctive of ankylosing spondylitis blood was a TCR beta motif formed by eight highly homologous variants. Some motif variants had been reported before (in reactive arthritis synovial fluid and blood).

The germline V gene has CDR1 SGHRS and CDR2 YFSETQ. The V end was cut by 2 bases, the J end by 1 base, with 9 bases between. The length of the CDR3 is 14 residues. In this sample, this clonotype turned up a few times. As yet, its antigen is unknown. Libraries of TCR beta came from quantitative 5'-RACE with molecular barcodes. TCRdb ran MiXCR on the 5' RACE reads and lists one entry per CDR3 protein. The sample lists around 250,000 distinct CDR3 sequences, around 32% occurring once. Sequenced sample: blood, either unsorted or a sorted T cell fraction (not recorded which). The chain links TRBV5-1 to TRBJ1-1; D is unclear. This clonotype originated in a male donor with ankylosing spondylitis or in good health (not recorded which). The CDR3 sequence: CASSFDGRNTEAFF. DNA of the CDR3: TGCGCCAGCAGCTTCGATGGGAGGAACACTGAAGCTTTCTTT.